This TCR beta chain was sequenced during a study of glioma-infiltrating T cells. Study-level findings and limits: Very few CDR3 sequences were shared between tissue and blood. Above-expected tissue-blood divergence occurred in all gliomas, most in low-grade ones.

About this clonotype itself: Its specificity is unknown.

Trimming took off 0 bases at V and 3 bases at J, with 9 bases between the two ends. The V gene's germline CDR1 is MGHRA and CDR2 YSYEKL. The CDR3 covers 14 residues. The iRepertoire nested amplicon-rescue multiplex PCR amplified TCR alpha and beta CDR3s from RNA. Input was about 85-450 ng of tissue mRNA or PBMC total RNA. A single record per CDR3 protein comes from TCRdb applying MiXCR to the multiplex PCR reads. Among 150,000 or so distinct CDR3 sequences listed, about two fifths were seen once. The material sequenced was glioma tissue, nonneoplastic brain tissue, or PBMCs (not recorded which). The source is a human donor with low-grade glioma or glioblastoma, undergoing nonglioma brain surgery, or in good health (not recorded which). The chain recombines TRBV4-1 with TRBJ2-7; D call uncertain. The CDR3 coding sequence is TGCGCCAGCAGCCAAGATTTGGCTAGCTACGAGCAGTACTTC. Translating gives CASSQDLASYEQYF.